Each of the 30 T cell receptor beta chains below was sequenced from the same sample in a study of T cells after somatic rescue of genetic block. Sequencing was performed with immunoSEQ multiplex PCR; in TCRdb, only in-frame clones are kept and a portion is missing. The sample has 45,000 to 55,000 clones; approximately 96% are singletons. The sequenced sample was peripheral blood mononuclear cells (PBMCs). All receptors derive from a child younger than two.

CDR3: CASSTLADRDTQYF. CDR3 in DNA: TGTGCCAGCAGTACATTAGCAGACCGGGATACGCAGTATTTT. This sequence joins TRBV5-4 and TRBJ2-3; no definite D call. The CDR3 spans 14 residues. V dropped 5 bases and J dropped 6 bases, with 16 bases sitting between them. Germline values: CDR1 SGHNT, CDR2 YYREEE (reference sequence).

The chain recombines TRBV4-3 with TRBJ2-1; no firm D call. The CDR3 extends over 12 amino acids. Germline V gene sequence: CDR1 LGHNA, CDR2 YSLEER. V lost 0 bases and J lost 7, with 4 bases in between. CDR3 region: CASSQEGNEQFF. The CDR3 DNA is TGCGCCAGCAGCCAAGAGGGAAATGAGCAGTTCTTC.

CDR3 sequence (DNA): TGTGCCAGCAGTTACTCCCGACAGGGGGGCATTCAGTACTTC. Its translation: CASSYSRQGGIQYF. V usage is TRBV6-6 and J usage is TRBJ2-4; 9 bases are a match to TRBD1. Germline V gene data show CDR1 as MNHNY and CDR2 as SVGAGI (reference sequence). The CDR3 consists of 14 residues. With V trimmed by 0 bases and J by 9 bases, 3 bases remained unmatched.

This chain connects TRBV10-3 to TRBJ2-7; 9 bases are a match to TRBD1. The CDR3 runs to 11 residues. V trimming: 6 bases; J trimming: 8 bases; junction bases outside the gene matches: 2. The germline gives CDR1 ENHRY, CDR2 SYGVKD. As DNA, the CDR3 is TGTGCCATCAGGACAGGGGGGCAGCAGTACTTC. It translates to CAIRTGGQQYF.

J is TRBJ2-2 and V is TRBV12-5, with D possibly being TRBD1 (5 bases). This CDR3 has 13 amino acids. Between the trimmed V and J ends, which lost 1 base and 5 bases, there was a span of 5 bases. In germline, CDR1 is LGHNT, CDR2 FRNRAP. DNA of the CDR3: TGTGCTAGTGGTTTGGAGGGGACCGGGGAGCTGTTTTTT. Translating it yields CASGLEGTGELFF. Using reference TRBV12-5 and TRBJ2-2 for the parts outside the CDR3, the full variable domain is DARVTQTPRHKVTEMGQEVTMRCQPILGHNTVFWYRQTMMQGLELLAYFRNRAPLDDSGMPKDRFSAEMPDATLATLKIQPSEPRDSAVYFCASGLEGTGELFFGEGSRLTVL.

CDR3 residues: CASSFGRARETQYF. In nucleotides, the CDR3 is TGCGCCAGCAGCTTTGGGAGGGCCCGGGAGACCCAGTACTTC. This rearrangement joins TRBV5-1 to TRBJ2-5, with 7 nucleotides matching TRBD2. Germline V gene data show CDR1 as SGHRS and CDR2 as YFSETQ. The CDR3 is 14 residues long. J gave up 5 bases and V 2 bases, and 6 bases lay outside the gene matches.

The V gene is TRBV19, the J gene TRBJ2-7; 7 nucleotides line up with TRBD2. V lost 4 bases and J lost 2; bases outside the gene matches: 5. There are 14 residues in the CDR3. CDR1 and CDR2 from the germline V gene are LNHDA and SQIVND (reference sequence). CDR3 bases: TGTGCCAGTAGTAGCGGGAGTAAAACCTACGAGCAGTACTTC. Amino acids: CASSSGSKTYEQYF. Full variable domain (outside the CDR3, taken from reference TRBV19 and TRBJ2-7): DGGITQSPKYLFRKEGQNVTLSCEQNLNHDAMYWYRQDPGQGLRLIYYSQIVNDFQKGDIAEGYSVSREKKESFPLTVTSAQKNPTAFYLCASSSGSKTYEQYFGPGTRLTVT.

This clone was seen more than once but under ten times. The chain is built from TRBV28 and TRBJ1-2, with D unclear. Looked up from germline, CDR1 is MDHEN and CDR2 is SYDVKM. The V end lost 2 bases, the J end lost 3 bases, and 7 bases lay between the germline ends. This CDR3 is 13 amino acids long. In nucleotides, the CDR3 is TGTGCCAGCAGTTTAAAAAGGGACTATGGCTACACCTTC. The encoded protein is CASSLKRDYGYTF.

The rearrangement joins TRBV9 to TRBJ1-1, with 8 bases lining up with TRBD1. Germline V CDR1 and CDR2: SGDLS, YYNGEE. V gave up 3 bases and J gave up 6 bases; unmatched junction bases: 7. The CDR3 is 14 residues long. The CDR3: CASSDPQGAPEAFF. The CDR3 region has the DNA TGTGCCAGCAGCGACCCTCAGGGGGCGCCTGAAGCTTTCTTT. The full variable domain, in which reference TRBV9 and TRBJ1-1 provide the parts outside the CDR3, is DSGVTQTPKHLITATGQRVTLRCSPRSGDLSVYWYQQSLDQGLQFLIQYYNGEERAKGNILERFSAQQFPDLHSELNLSSLELGDSALYFCASSDPQGAPEAFFGQGTRLTVV.

The J gene is TRBJ2-3, the V gene TRBV4-2, with 8 bases aligning to TRBD2. CDR1 and CDR2 from the germline V gene are LGHNA and YNFKEQ. This CDR3 has 19 amino acids. V gave up 4 bases and J gave up 0 bases; unmatched junction bases: 15. CDR3 DNA: TGTGCCAGCAGCCGGCACGGGAGCGGGAGTTTTTTAAGCACAGATACGCAGTATTTT. Its translation: CASSRHGSGSFLSTDTQYF.

The chain employs TRBV5-1 and TRBJ1-2; 11 bases map to TRBD1. With V trimmed by 4 bases and J by 6 bases, 8 bases remained unmatched. The CDR3 runs 15 residues. CDR1 is SGHRS, CDR2 YFSETQ, per germline. The DNA for the CDR3 is TGCGCCAGCAGCCTCTACCCGGGACAGGGGGATGGCTACACCTTC. This sequence encodes CASSLYPGQGDGYTF.

The V call is TRBV28, the J call TRBJ2-7, with TRBD1 matching over 7 bases. In germline, CDR1 is MDHEN, CDR2 SYDVKM. The CDR3 sequence is 14 residues long. With 3 bases clipped from V and 2 bases from J, the junction kept 4 bases outside the gene matches. CDR3 sequence reads: CASSLGQPPYEQYF. The CDR3 nucleotides are TGTGCCAGCAGTTTGGGACAGCCTCCCTACGAGCAGTACTTC.

This chain connects TRBV7-9 to TRBJ2-1; no clear D. CDR3 length equals 13 residues. Per the germline V gene, CDR1 is SEHNR and CDR2 is FQNEAQ (reference sequence). V shed 1 base and J shed 3 bases, with 4 bases lying between them. The CDR3 bases are TGTGCCAGCAGCTTAGACCTCTACAATGAGCAGTTCTTC. Translated, it gives CASSLDLYNEQFF.

This clone has just a few counts. The CDR3 ends on some other residue instead of the conserved phenylalanine or tryptophan, so this is likely a read error. Because the CDR3's place on the DNA is in doubt, the DNA is left out and the CDR3 is given as listed by TCRdb. This chain links TRBV21-1 with TRBJ1-3. TRBV21-1 is designated a pseudogene. Counting both end residues, the CDR3 totals 11 amino acids. This CDR3 reads CASRDRDPRRD.

This chain connects TRBV7-6 to TRBJ2-7; TRBD2 agrees at 13 bases. The trim removed 4 bases at V and 6 bases at J, leaving 0 bases unmatched. The CDR3 spans 13 residues. In germline, CDR1 is SGHVS, CDR2 FNYEAQ. The CDR3 DNA reads as TGTGCCAGCAGCTGGACTAGCGGGAGCGAGCAGTACTTC. This sequence encodes CASSWTSGSEQYF. Drawing the rest from reference TRBV7-6 and TRBJ2-7, the complete variable domain is GAGVSQSPRYKVTKRGQDVALRCDPISGHVSLYWYRQALGQGPEFLTYFNYEAQQDKSGLPNDRFSAERPEGSISTLTIQRTEQRDSAMYRCASSWTSGSEQYFGPGTRLTVT.

V gene TRBV10-3 combines with J gene TRBJ2-2; 7 bases align to TRBD2. J lost 7 bases, V lost 8 bases, and 7 bases had no gene match. Germline V lookup: CDR1 ENHRY, CDR2 SYGVKD. This CDR3 is 13 amino acids long. For the CDR3, the DNA is TGTGCCATCGGGGAAGTAGCGGGCGGGGAGCTGTTTTTT. Protein product: CAIGEVAGGELFF.

V usage is TRBV5-5 and J usage is TRBJ1-4, with 7 bases matching TRBD1. The CDR3 extends over 16 amino acids. From germline, CDR1 is SGHKS and CDR2 YYEKEE (reference sequence). The ends lost 4 bases at V and 3 bases at J; junction bases unmatched: 9. CDR3 amino acids: CASSRTGARSNEKLFF. The CDR3 DNA sequence: TGTGCCAGCAGCCGTACAGGGGCCAGGTCTAATGAAAAACTGTTTTTT.

The chain joins TRBV6-5 to TRBJ1-3, with TRBD1 matching over 9 bases. V dropped 2 bases and J dropped 4; count of bases not matched to a gene: 6. Per the germline V gene, CDR1 is MNHEY and CDR2 is SVGAGI. The CDR3 extends over 16 amino acids. CDR3 sequence: CASSYGTGLLGNTIYF. The CDR3 DNA reads TGTGCCAGCAGTTACGGGACAGGGCTTCTAGGAAACACCATATATTTT.

Of note for this clone: An end of the junction differs from the germline gene, which may be a read error. This chain links TRBV7-7 with TRBJ2-2; TRBD1 agrees at 8 bases. The CDR3 consists of 15 residues. Per the germline V gene, CDR1 is SSHAT and CDR2 is FNYEAQ (reference sequence). CDR3 protein: CASSLDDRGTGELFF. CDR3 sequence (DNA): TGTGCTAGCAGCTTAGATGACAGGGGCACCGGGGAGCTGTTTTTT. Based on the CDR3 plus reference TRBV7-7 and TRBJ2-2, the full variable domain is GAGVSQSPRYKVTKRGQDVTLRCDPISSHATLYWYQQALGQGPEFLTYFNYEAQPDKSGLPSDRFSAERPEGSISTLTIQRTEQRDSAMYRCASSLDDRGTGELFFGEGSRLTVL.

V usage is TRBV5-1 and J usage is TRBJ2-2, with 8 bases aligning to TRBD1. Germline CDR1 and CDR2: SGHRS and YFSETQ. The ends lost 4 bases at V and 1 base at J; junction bases unmatched: 6. This CDR3 has 16 residues. CDR3 sequence: CASSPRQGLNTGELFF. As DNA, the CDR3 is TGCGCCAGCAGCCCCCGACAGGGGCTGAACACCGGGGAGCTGTTTTTT.

This clone has a single count. This sequence joins TRBV2 and TRBJ1-3; weak D call: TRBD1 (5 bases). V was cut by 1 base and J by 0 bases, with 10 bases left in between. The CDR3 has 16 amino acids. Germline values: CDR1 SNHLY, CDR2 FYNNEI. CDR3 in amino acids: CASSEGYRSSGNTIYF. The CDR3 DNA reads TGTGCCAGCAGTGAAGGTTACAGGAGCTCTGGAAACACCATATATTTT.

The rearrangement uses TRBV19 and TRBJ1-2, with D possibly being TRBD1 (6 bases). Deletions cut 4 bases from V and 7 bases from J, with 16 bases between. Germline V lookup: CDR1 LNHDA, CDR2 SQIVND (reference sequence). The CDR3 runs 14 residues. CDR3 in amino acids: CASSTGTRVAGYTF. In DNA, the CDR3 is TGTGCCAGTAGTACCGGGACACGGGTAGCTGGCTACACCTTC.

This clone has just one count. The CDR3 DNA reads TGCAGCGTTGAAGGGAGAGGCGGGGAGCTGTTTTTT. It translates to CSVEGRGGELFF. The V gene is TRBV29-1, the J gene TRBJ2-2; D gene unclear. Trimming took 1 base from V and 7 from J, leaving 7 bases between them. The V gene's germline CDR1 is SQVTM and CDR2 ANQGSEA. This CDR3 has 12 residues.

V usage is TRBV19 and J usage is TRBJ1-5; D is possibly TRBD1 (6 bases). The CDR3 contains 12 residues. Germline CDR1 is LNHDA and CDR2 is SQIVND (reference sequence). The V end was cut by 5 bases, the J end by 12 bases, with 14 bases between. The CDR3 DNA reads TGTGCCAGTAGTGCGGAGGGGGGGCTCCAGCATTTT. Its translation: CASSAEGGLQHF.

The chain uses TRBV9 and TRBJ1-5; D possibly corresponds to TRBD1 (6 bases). The CDR3 is 14 residues long. The V end lost 0 bases, the J end lost 2 bases, and 6 bases lay between the germline ends. In germline, CDR1 is SGDLS, CDR2 YYNGEE. The CDR3 DNA sequence: TGTGCCAGCAGCGTAGGACAGGGCAATCAGCCCCAGCATTTT. Its translation is CASSVGQGNQPQHF.

This clone appeared a single time. This chain joins TRBV10-3 and TRBJ2-5, with 8 bases aligning to TRBD1. From germline, CDR1 is ENHRY and CDR2 SYGVKD. The CDR3 totals 14 residues. V shed 4 bases and J 3 bases; nucleotides not matched to a gene: 4. CDR3 region: CAISVGTGKETQYF. The CDR3 region has the DNA TGTGCCATCAGTGTTGGGACAGGCAAAGAGACCCAGTACTTC.

This clone has only one observation. The chain is built from TRBV28 and TRBJ1-4; D gene ambiguous. V gave up 4 bases and J gave up 4 bases, with 7 bases separating them. Germline V gene lookup returns CDR1 MDHEN and CDR2 SYDVKM. The CDR3 consists of 13 residues. CDR3 coding DNA: TGTGCCAGCAGTTCACAGCTTAATGAAAAACTGTTTTTT. Its protein is CASSSQLNEKLFF. The variable domain in full, completed from reference TRBV28 and TRBJ1-4, reads DVKVTQSSRYLVKRTGEKVFLECVQDMDHENMFWYRQDPGLGLRLIYFSYDVKMKEKGDIPEGYSVSREKKERFSLILESASTNQTSMYLCASSSQLNEKLFFGSGTQLSVL.

The V and J genes are TRBV27 and TRBJ2-3; 7 bases are shared with TRBD2. The V gene's germline CDR1 is MNHEY and CDR2 SMNVEV (reference sequence). The CDR3 is 20 residues long. Losses at the gene ends were 3 bases for V and 5 bases for J; bases not matched to a gene: 23. The CDR3 nucleotides read TGTGCCAGCAGTTTTAGGGGCAGGGCTTTTTTCGCGGGAGCACGAGATACGCAGTATTTT. It encodes CASSFRGRAFFAGARDTQYF.

The genes are TRBV21-1 and TRBJ2-1; no check of the table's D call, TRBD2, against the DNA was made. TRBV21-1 is assigned pseudogene status. The CDR3 loop spans 16 amino acids. The DNA for the CDR3 is TGTGCCAGCAGCAAAGTGTGGCGGGAGGGCTACAATGAGCAGTTCTTC. It specifies CASSKVWREGYNEQFF.

J is TRBJ1-3 and V is TRBV6-1; no clear D gene. Germline V lookup: CDR1 MNHNS, CDR2 SASEGT. V gave up 1 base and J gave up 4 bases, with 8 bases separating them. CDR3 length: 14 residues. The CDR3 region has the DNA TGTGCCAGCAGTGAAGGGCCCCTCGGAAACACCATATATTTT. Its protein is CASSEGPLGNTIYF.